These T cell receptor beta chains were read from a single sample in a study of lymphopenia after photon versus proton radiotherapy. The table came from immunoSEQ multiplex PCR; TCRdb's copy has only in-frame clones and leaves some out. Of 55,000 to 70,000 clones in the sample, about nine tenths were seen once. This specimen consisted of peripheral blood, obtained from a patient treated with photon-based radiotherapy. These receptors were collected from a woman aged 40 to 50 with cholangiocarcinoma. CDR3s include the opening cysteine and the closing phenylalanine or tryptophan. D genes are given only for firm matches. The size field is filled for only some rows; it gives once, few, many or a size class.

TRBJ2-7 TRBV4-3 TRBD2 . CASSQETSGRQYF TGCGCCAGCAGCCAAGAAACTAGCGGGAGACAGTACTTC
TRBJ1-1 TRBV5-4 . . CASSLVVGIMNTEAFF TGTGCCAGCAGCTTGGTAGTGGGGATTATGAACACTGAAGCTTTCTTT
TRBJ1-5 TRBV19 . . CASSVWVGLTNGNQPQHF TGTGCCAGTAGCGTTTGGGTAGGACTCACTAATGGCAATCAGCCCCAGCATTTT
TRBJ2-2 TRBV5-1 TRBD1 . CASSSGQGGPGELFF TGCGCCAGCAGCTCAGGACAGGGGGGCCCCGGGGAGCTGTTTTTT
TRBJ2-7 TRBV5-4 . . CASSLGGSSYEQYF TGTGCCAGCAGCTTGGGGGGCTCTTCCTACGAGCAGTACTTC
TRBJ1-1 TRBV27 TRBD1 once CASRQDRGRTEAFF TGTGCCAGCAGGCAGGACAGGGGGAGGACTGAAGCTTTCTTT
TRBJ1-1 TRBV9 TRBD1 once CASSVQGGPMNTEAFF TGTGCCAGCAGCGTTCAGGGGGGCCCCATGAACACTGAAGCTTTCTTT
TRBJ2-7 TRBV4-1 TRBD1 . CASSQEAGGLDEQYF TGCGCCAGCAGCCAAGAGGCAGGGGGCTTGGACGAGCAGTACTTC
TRBJ2-7 TRBV4-3 TRBD2 . CASSQQAGVEYEQYF TGCGCCAGCAGCCAACAAGCGGGGGTAGAGTACGAGCAGTACTTC
TRBJ2-1 TRBV7-9 . . CASSLVNEQFF TGTGCCAGCAGCTTAGTCAATGAGCAGTTCTTC
TRBJ1-4 TRBV7-8 TRBD1 once CASSQTGYNEKLFF TGTGCCAGCAGCCAGACAGGGTATAATGAAAAACTGTTTTTT
TRBJ2-7 TRBV5-6 . . CASSLATYEQYF TGTGCCAGCAGTCTGGCGACGTACGAGCAGTACTTC
TRBJ2-1 TRBV7-2 . . CASSLEVFGSYNEQFF TGTGCCAGCAGCTTAGAGGTTTTCGGGTCGTACAATGAGCAGTTCTTC
TRBJ1-1 TRBV6-6 . once CASSYSGAMNTEAFF TGTGCCAGCAGTTACTCTGGAGCCATGAACACTGAAGCTTTCTTT
TRBJ2-5 TRBV25-1 . once CASSRKETQYF TGTGCCAGCAGTAGAAAAGAGACCCAGTACTTC
TRBJ1-5 TRBV28 . . CASSLTGWGQPQHF TGTGCCAGCAGTTTAACAGGGTGGGGACAGCCCCAGCATTTT
TRBJ1-5 TRBV7-8 . . CASSYPGGNQPQHF TGTGCCAGCAGCTACCCGGGGGGCAATCAGCCCCAGCATTTT
TRBJ2-5 TRBV7-8 . . CASSLNPGAPGTGETQYF TGTGCCAGCAGCCTAAATCCAGGGGCGCCCGGTACAGGGGAGACCCAGTACTTC
TRBJ1-2 TRBV30 TRBD1 . CAWSVRVGTVYGYTF TGTGCCTGGAGTGTACGAGTAGGGACAGTCTATGGCTACACCTTC
TRBJ2-2 TRBV7-9 TRBD2 . CASSVGLSGSIPGELFF TGTGCCAGCAGCGTAGGTTTGAGCGGGAGTATACCCGGGGAGCTGTTTTTT
TRBJ1-5 TRBV19 . once CASSRGTGSGNQPQHF TGTGCCAGTAGTAGGGGTACAGGGTCGGGCAATCAGCCCCAGCATTTT
TRBJ2-3 TRBV28 . . CASDPASTDTQYF TGTGCCAGCGATCCAGCTAGCACAGATACGCAGTATTTT
TRBJ1-1 TRBV19 . . CASSIVDSEQAEAFF TGTGCCAGTAGTATAGTAGACAGTGAACAAGCTGAAGCTTTCTTT
TRBJ2-5 TRBV6-4 TRBD2 medium-sized CASSDSTGGGVETQYF TGTGCCAGCAGTGACTCCACGGGCGGGGGAGTGGAGACCCAGTACTTC
TRBJ1-5 TRBV7-2 . . CASSTLPLQPQHF TGTGCCAGCAGCACCTTGCCGCTTCAGCCCCAGCATTTT
TRBJ2-1 TRBV6-1 . . CASSGTGRNNEQFF TGTGCCAGCAGTGGTACCGGGAGAAACAATGAGCAGTTCTTC
TRBJ1-2 TRBV14 . . CASSRPGRGGLYGYTF TGTGCCAGCAGCCGTCCGGGTCGGGGTGGGCTCTATGGCTACACCTTC
TRBJ2-7 TRBV6-5 TRBD1 . CASSRTGAYEQYF TGTGCCAGCAGTCGAACAGGGGCCTACGAGCAGTACTTC
TRBJ2-3 TRBV7-2 . . CASSPQEGADTQYF TGTGCCAGCAGCCCTCAGGAGGGGGCAGATACGCAGTATTTT
TRBJ2-5 TRBV10-1 . . CASTPGGPQETQYF TGCGCCAGCACCCCCGGGGGACCCCAAGAGACCCAGTACTTC
TRBJ1-1 TRBV5-1 . . CASSPSGGTEAFF TGCGCCAGCAGCCCTAGCGGTGGCACTGAAGCTTTCTTT
TRBJ1-3 TRBV11-2 . . CASSLEGRATASGNTIYF TGTGCCAGCAGCTTAGAGGGCAGGGCTACCGCGTCTGGAAACACCATATATTTT
TRBJ1-6 TRBV6-1 . once CASNPSGFDSPLHF TGTGCCAGCAACCCCTCCGGCTTCGATTCACCCCTCCACTTT
TRBJ2-7 TRBV28 . . CASSLSADEQYF TGTGCCAGCAGTTTATCTGCAGACGAGCAGTACTTC
TRBJ1-1 TRBV6-4 . . CASSDGPGTVVTFF TGTGCCAGCAGTGACGGCCCGGGAACCGTCGTAACTTTCTTT
TRBJ1-2 TRBV29-1 . . CSVGKGDGYTF TGCAGCGTTGGGAAGGGAGATGGCTACACCTTC
TRBJ2-1 TRBV7-9 TRBD2 . CASSPLAGGPGEQFF TGTGCCAGCAGCCCCCTAGCGGGGGGGCCCGGTGAGCAGTTCTTC
TRBJ1-1 TRBV4-3 . . CASSSGLGTHEAFF TGCGCCAGCAGCTCTGGTCTAGGGACCCATGAAGCTTTCTTT
TRBJ1-3 TRBV10-3 . . CAISEGGSGNTIYF TGTGCCATCAGTGAAGGGGGCTCTGGAAACACCATATATTTT
TRBJ1-4 TRBV4-1 . . CASSGVTVVEKLFF TGCGCCAGCAGCGGAGTTACGGTGGTAGAAAAACTGTTTTTT
TRBJ2-2 TRBV30 TRBD2 . CAWRGIGLAGAGELFF TGTGCCTGGAGGGGAATAGGGCTAGCGGGAGCCGGGGAGCTGTTTTTT
TRBJ2-1 TRBV28 . . CASHGSNSYNEQFF TGTGCCAGCCACGGGTCCAACTCCTACAATGAGCAGTTCTTC
TRBJ2-3 TRBV4-3 TRBD2 . CASSQDLGGSTDTQYF TGCGCCAGCAGCCAAGATCTTGGCGGGAGTACAGATACGCAGTATTTT
TRBJ1-1 TRBV5-5 . . CASSRTANTEAFF TGTGCCAGCAGCCGGACAGCTAACACTGAAGCTTTCTTT
TRBJ2-7 TRBV2 TRBD1 . CASRMGQGSAPYF TGTGCCAGCAGAATGGGACAGGGGAGTGCTCCGTACTTC
TRBJ1-5 TRBV30 . . CAWRLRQANQPQHF TGTGCCTGGAGGCTCCGACAAGCCAACCAGCCCCAGCATTTT
TRBJ2-5 TRBV14 . . CASAAGKWETQYF TGTGCCAGCGCGGCGGGGAAGTGGGAGACCCAGTACTTC
TRBJ1-6 TRBV4-3 TRBD1 . CASSRTGQQYNSPLHF TGCGCCAGCTCACGGACAGGTCAACAGTATAATTCACCCCTCCACTTT
TRBJ1-6 TRBV30 . . CAWRAGRGLYNSPLHF TGTGCCTGGAGGGCTGGTCGGGGCCTCTATAATTCACCCCTCCACTTT
TRBJ2-7 TRBV5-5 TRBD1 . CASSINPSGQGSYEQYF TGTGCCAGCAGCATCAATCCTTCGGGACAGGGATCCTACGAGCAGTACTTC
TRBJ1-4 TRBV5-1 TRBD1 . CASSPGTGGNEKLFF TGCGCCAGCAGCCCGGGGACAGGGGGGAACGAAAAACTGTTTTTT
TRBJ1-1 TRBV5-8 . . CASSSRTSRGTEAFF TGTGCCAGCAGCTCCAGGACATCCCGAGGCACTGAAGCTTTCTTT
TRBJ1-1 TRBV10-1 TRBD1 once CASSEFGTGGEAFF TGCGCCAGCAGTGAGTTTGGGACAGGCGGTGAAGCTTTCTTT
TRBJ1-1 TRBV9 . . CASSHKSVNTEAFF TGTGCCAGCAGCCACAAATCGGTGAACACTGAAGCTTTCTTT